Listed below are T cell receptor beta chains from one sample, sequenced in a study of MAIT cells during Salmonella Paratyphi A infection. In TCRdb, the 5' RACE reads were re-called with MiXCR into one record per CDR3 protein. The table shows approximately 600 distinct CDR3 sequences, with approximately 30% occurring only once. The sequencing used MAIT cells from PBMCs, collected at the middle sampling point of the challenge study. Every receptor here comes from a person aged 18 to 75 who was deliberately infected with Salmonella Paratyphi A in a paratyphoid fever challenge study. The CDR3 runs from the conserved cysteine through the conserved F or W. A D gene is named only where the DNA matches it firmly. A row's size may be missing; if present it is once, few, many or a size class.

v_call	clone_size	j_call	d_call	cdr3_nt	cdr3_aa
TRBV10-2	large	TRBJ2-2	-	TGCGCCAGCAGTGAGCGGGACACCGGGGAGCTGTTTTTT	CASSERDTGELFF
TRBV21-1	-	TRBJ1-1	-	TGTGCCAGCAGCAAAGGGGGAAAGGGGAACACTGAAGCTTTCTTT	CASSKGGKGNTEAFF
TRBV15	few	TRBJ2-1	TRBD2	TGTGCCACCAGCAGAGATCAGGGAGGGTACAATGAGCAGTTCTTC	CATSRDQGGYNEQFF
TRBV28	-	TRBJ2-7	TRBD2	TGTGCCAGCAGTTCCCTAGCGGGAGAATCCTACGAGCAGTACTTC	CASSSLAGESYEQYF
TRBV6-1	-	TRBJ1-1	-	TGTGCCAGCAGTGCTCCGCTAGGGAACACTGAAGCTTTCTTT	CASSAPLGNTEAFF
TRBV30	medium-sized	TRBJ1-5	-	TGTGCCTGGAGTAAAGGGGAAGTCGAGCCCCAGCATTTT	CAWSKGEVEPQHF
TRBV4-2	medium-sized	TRBJ2-6	-	TGTGCCAGCAGCCAAGATGGCGCTGGGGCCAACGTCCTGACTTTC	CASSQDGAGANVLTF
TRBV20-1	-	TRBJ2-7	TRBD2	TGCAGTGCTAGCGAGACTAGCATCGCCTACGAGCAGTACTTC	CSASETSIAYEQYF